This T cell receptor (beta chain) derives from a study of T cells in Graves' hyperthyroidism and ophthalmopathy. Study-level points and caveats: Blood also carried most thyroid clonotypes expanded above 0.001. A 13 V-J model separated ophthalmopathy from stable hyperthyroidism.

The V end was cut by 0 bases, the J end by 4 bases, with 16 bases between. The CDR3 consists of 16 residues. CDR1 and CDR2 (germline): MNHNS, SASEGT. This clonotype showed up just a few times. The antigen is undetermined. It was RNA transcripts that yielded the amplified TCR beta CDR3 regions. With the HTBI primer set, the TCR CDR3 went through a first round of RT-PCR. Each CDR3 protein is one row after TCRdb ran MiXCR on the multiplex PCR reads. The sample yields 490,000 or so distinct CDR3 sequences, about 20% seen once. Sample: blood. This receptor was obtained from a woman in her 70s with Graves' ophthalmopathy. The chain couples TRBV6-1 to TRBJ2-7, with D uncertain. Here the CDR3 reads CASSEALYRVLYEQYF. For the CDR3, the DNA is TGTGCCAGCAGTGAAGCGCTTTATCGAGTCCTATACGAGCAGTACTTC.